This is a list of T cell receptor beta chains from one sample in a study of blood T cell repertoires in COVID-19. Here immunoSEQ multiplex PCR was the method, and the copy in TCRdb shows in-frame clones only, minus some. The profile shows more than 200,000 clones, about 91% of them singletons. The sample consisted of peripheral blood. All receptors derive from a woman aged 25 to 39 with COVID-19, enrolled during active disease. The CDR3 runs from the conserved cysteine through the conserved F or W. The D gene is left open where the match is weak. Some rows mark clone size as missing; the rest say once, few, many or name a class of expanded clone.

clone size,V gene,J gene,D gene,CDR3 DNA,CDR3 protein
NA,TRBV9,TRBJ2-2,TRBD2,TGTGCCAGCAGCCTCATAGCGGGAGGGGGAACCGGGGAGCTGTTTTTT,CASSLIAGGGTGELFF
NA,TRBV9,TRBJ1-2,NA,TGTGCCAGCCCTAACCAGGTGGACTATGGCTACACCTTC,CASPNQVDYGYTF
NA,TRBV7-2,TRBJ2-2,TRBD2,TGTGCCAGCAGCTTAGGCGGGAGCGCGAACACCGGGGAGCTGTTTTTT,CASSLGGSANTGELFF
NA,TRBV7-2,TRBJ1-5,TRBD1,TGTGCCAGCAGCTTAACGATCCGGACAGGGGGGAATCAGCCCCAGCATTTT,CASSLTIRTGGNQPQHF
NA,TRBV6-5,TRBJ1-3,NA,TGTGCCAGCAGGCTTTCCCAGAACTCTGGAAACACCATATATTTT,CASRLSQNSGNTIYF
NA,TRBV6-2/TRBV6-3,TRBJ2-4,TRBD1,TGTGCCAGCAGTCTTACCGCCCCTATTGGGACAGGGACCTTC,CASSLTAPIGTGTF
NA,TRBV6-2/TRBV6-3,TRBJ2-6,NA,TGTGCCAGCAGTTCATCAGACAGGATAACTTTTGTAGGCGAAGACGTCCTGACTTTC,CASSSSDRITFVGEDVLTF
NA,TRBV6-1,TRBJ2-5,TRBD1,TGTGCCAGCAGTGAAAGTGGACAGGGGCCCGAGACCCAGTACTTC,CASSESGQGPETQYF
NA,TRBV18,TRBJ1-5,TRBD1,TGTGCCAGCTCCCTCTACAGGGGGGACAGCAATCAGCCCCAGCATTTT,CASSLYRGDSNQPQHF
NA,TRBV7-2,TRBJ2-6,NA,TGTGCCAGCAGCTTAGGGTCCTCAGGCGGGGCCAACGTCCTGACTTTC,CASSLGSSGGANVLTF
NA,TRBV7-2,TRBJ2-2,NA,TGTGCCAGCAGCTTAAACCCCCCAGGAGGGAACACCGGGGAGCTGTTTTTT,CASSLNPPGGNTGELFF
NA,TRBV18,TRBJ1-2,NA,TGTGCCAGCTCACCACAAGCAAACAGGGACTATGGCTACACCTTC,CASSPQANRDYGYTF
NA,TRBV18,TRBJ2-3,TRBD1,TGTGCCAGCTCCCCAGGACAGGGGCCAGATACGCAGTATTTT,CASSPGQGPDTQYF
NA,TRBV25-1,TRBJ2-1,NA,TGTGCCAGCAGGTACATCAATGAGCAGTTCTTC,CASRYINEQFF
NA,TRBV11-3,TRBJ1-2,NA,TGTGCCAGCAGCTCCTCCTGGGACACCGACGATGGCTACACCTTC,CASSSSWDTDDGYTF
once,TRBV27,TRBJ2-5,TRBD1,TGTGCCAGCAGTGCAACAGGGGGCTTCGGGAAGACCCAGTACTTC,CASSATGGFGKTQYF
NA,TRBV6-6,TRBJ1-1,NA,TGTGCCAGCAGTGGAGGCCCCCGGAGCACTGAAGCTTTCTTT,CASSGGPRSTEAFF
NA,TRBV5-1,TRBJ2-7,TRBD2,TGCGCCAGCAGCTTGGATATTAGCGGGGCCAACTCCTACGAGCAGTACTTC,CASSLDISGANSYEQYF
NA,TRBV4-3,TRBJ2-1,TRBD2,TGCGCCAGCAGCCAATCCGAGCGGGAAAACAATGAGCAGTTCTTC,CASSQSERENNEQFF
once,TRBV28,TRBJ1-4,TRBD1,TGTGCCAGCAGTTTAGCCCGGACAGGGCGGGCTAATGAAAAACTGTTTTTT,CASSLARTGRANEKLFF
NA,TRBV6-5,TRBJ2-5,NA,TGTGCCAGCACCAACAGGGGGGGGGAGACCCAGTACTTC,CASTNRGGETQYF
NA,TRBV12-3/TRBV12-4,TRBJ1-5,NA,TGTGCCAGCAGTTGGGAGGGTAATCAGCCCCAGCATTTT,CASSWEGNQPQHF